This T cell receptor (beta chain) comes out of a study of T cells in Graves' hyperthyroidism and ophthalmopathy. Across the study: Staff took peripheral blood when the initial diagnosis was made, before any treatment began. Findings and caveats of the study: Most thyroid-expanded clonotypes above 0.001 were also found in blood.

This clonotype was recorded many times. Its antigen is still unknown. RNA transcripts gave rise to amplified TCR beta CDR3 regions. In the first-round RT-PCR of the TCR CDR3, the HTBI primer set was used. TCRdb reprocessed the multiplex PCR reads via MiXCR and lists one record per CDR3 protein. This repertoire shows nearly 600,000 distinct CDR3 sequences, more than 11% found once; its top ten account for 5.8%. Each diagnosis drew on symptoms, thyroxine, TRAb, thyroid ultrasound and orbital computed tomography findings. Blood sampling occurred at first hyperthyroidism diagnosis, ahead of any ophthalmopathy symptoms. The TCR comes from a woman younger than 45 with Graves' hyperthyroidism that later progressed to Graves' ophthalmopathy. The sample was blood.

Here the CDR3 DNA reads TGTGCCAGCAGCTTAGGGGTAGGACCTAACACTGAAGCTTTCTTT. Translating it yields CASSLGVGPNTEAFF. The chain employs TRBV7-8 and TRBJ1-1; the D is unclear. This CDR3 has 15 residues. Trimming took 1 base from V and 2 from J, leaving 11 bases between them. The germline CDR1 and CDR2 sequences are SGHVS and FQNEAQ.